This T cell receptor beta chain was sequenced in a study of T-cell memory formation after mild COVID-19. TCRdb itself ran the 5' RACE reads through MiXCR, one entry per CDR3 protein. The sample records fewer than 250,000 distinct CDR3 sequences, approximately 15% being singletons. This clonotype was observed a handful of times. This CDR3 contains 16 residues. Germline V lookup: CDR1 SGHDT, CDR2 YYEEEE. The V end was cut by 4 bases, the J end by 0 bases, with 16 bases between. Sample: PBMCs or a T cell subset sorted from them (not recorded which). The rearrangement links TRBV5-6 to TRBJ2-5, with D possibly matching TRBD1 (6 bases). The TCR was taken from an adult woman who had mild COVID-19 (a few samples of this study predate the infection). Cell type and time point are not known. The CDR3 DNA sequence: TGTGCCAGCAGCGCGCCATATCGGGACAACCAAGAGACCCAGTACTTC. Translation gives CASSAPYRDNQETQYF.